Given below is one TCR beta chain in context. Germline CDR1 is MNHEY and CDR2 is SVGAGI. V was pared by 6 bases and J by 2 bases, with 17 bases between. This CDR3 spans 15 amino acids. This sample is drawn from a study of shared clonotypes between healthy human individuals. Each subset's genomic DNA was split evenly across several immunoSEQ plates. Produced via immunoSEQ multiplex PCR; TCRdb's table is partial and in-frame only. In the table there are 2 million to 2.5 million clones, more than 85% of which are singletons. The TCR sequence derives from a man between 18 and 35 years old in good health. Some clones in this sample may be carry-over from other donors' samples. Sequencing used naive CD4+ T cells from PBMCs. The subset is: CD45RA+ positively selected. The genes are TRBV6-5 and TRBJ2-7; weak D call: TRBD2 (6 bases). In nucleotides, the CDR3 is TGTGCCAGCAGCCCTGGTGGTAGCGGAGCCTACGAGCAGTACTTC. Protein sequence: CASSPGGSGAYEQYF.